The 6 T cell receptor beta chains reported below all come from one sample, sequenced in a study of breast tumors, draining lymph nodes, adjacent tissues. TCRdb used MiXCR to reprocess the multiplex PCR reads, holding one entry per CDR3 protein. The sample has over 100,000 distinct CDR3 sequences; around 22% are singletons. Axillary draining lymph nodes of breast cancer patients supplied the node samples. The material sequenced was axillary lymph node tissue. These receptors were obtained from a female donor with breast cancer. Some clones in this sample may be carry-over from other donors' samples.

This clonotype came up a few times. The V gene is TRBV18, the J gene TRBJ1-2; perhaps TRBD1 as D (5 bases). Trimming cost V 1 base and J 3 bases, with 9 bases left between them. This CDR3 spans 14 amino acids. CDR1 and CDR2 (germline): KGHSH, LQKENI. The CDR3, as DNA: TGTGCCAGCTCACCACTAAAACAGGACTATGGCTACACCTTC. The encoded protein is CASSPLKQDYGYTF.

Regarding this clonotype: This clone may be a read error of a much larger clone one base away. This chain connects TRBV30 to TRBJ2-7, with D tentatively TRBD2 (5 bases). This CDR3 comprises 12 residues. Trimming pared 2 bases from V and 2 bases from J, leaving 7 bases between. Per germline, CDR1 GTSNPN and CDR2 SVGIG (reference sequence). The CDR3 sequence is CAWSSGPYEQYF. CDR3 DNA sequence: TGTGCCTGGAGTAGCGGACCCTACGAGCAGTACTTC.

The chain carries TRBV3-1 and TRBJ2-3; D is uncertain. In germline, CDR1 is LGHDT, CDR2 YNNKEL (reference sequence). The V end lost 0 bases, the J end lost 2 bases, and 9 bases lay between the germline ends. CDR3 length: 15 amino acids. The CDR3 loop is CASSQDGRYTDTQYF. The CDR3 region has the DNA TGTGCCAGCAGCCAAGATGGGCGTTACACAGATACGCAGTATTTT.

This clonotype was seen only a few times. In DNA, the CDR3 is TGTGCCAGCAGTTTAGTGGACATTCTCGGGAATGAGCAGTTCTTC. Translated: CASSLVDILGNEQFF. The chain links TRBV28 to TRBJ2-1; D is perhaps TRBD1 (5 bases). The CDR3 has 15 residues. V lost 2 bases, J lost 7 bases, and 15 bases lay in between. Looked up from germline, CDR1 is MDHEN and CDR2 is SYDVKM. Complete variable domain (other parts from reference TRBV28 and TRBJ2-1): DVKVTQSSRYLVKRTGEKVFLECVQDMDHENMFWYRQDPGLGLRLIYFSYDVKMKEKGDIPEGYSVSREKKERFSLILESASTNQTSMYLCASSLVDILGNEQFFGPGTRLTVL.

CDR3 amino acids: CASRTGVDGELFF. CDR3 coding DNA: TGTGCCAGTAGGACAGGGGTGGACGGGGAGCTGTTTTTT. V gene TRBV19 combines with J gene TRBJ2-2, with 8 bases aligning to TRBD1. V lost 6 bases and J lost 7; bases outside the gene matches: 4. The CDR3 runs to 13 residues. CDR1 is LNHDA, CDR2 SQIVND, per germline (reference sequence).

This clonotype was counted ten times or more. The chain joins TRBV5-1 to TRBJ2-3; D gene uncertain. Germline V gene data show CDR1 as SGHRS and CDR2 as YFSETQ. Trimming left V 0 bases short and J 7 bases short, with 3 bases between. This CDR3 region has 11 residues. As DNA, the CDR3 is TGCGCCAGCAGCTTGGCCAATACGCAGTATTTT. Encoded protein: CASSLANTQYF.